This T cell receptor beta chain was identified in a study of CD8+CD57+ T cells in acquired aplastic anemia. Overall study: On average, sorted CD4+ and CD8+ cells gave 2.5 to 4 ug of DNA. Study-level findings and limits: Some 29 CD8+ CDR3 sequences were shared between patients and controls.

Genomic DNA constituted the template upon which TCR beta VDJ and CDR3 profiling was performed. TCRdb reprocessed the reads via MiXCR and lists one record per CDR3 protein. There are 170,000 or so distinct CDR3 sequences in the sample; about 48% occur only once, and under 35% lies in the top ten. This clonotype has a count of ten or more. Its matching antigen is unknown. Flow cytometry had shown expanded CD8+CD57+ cells in the patients chosen for sequencing. Severe acquired aplastic anemia affected all patients. The CDR3 is 12 residues long. V shed 5 bases and J shed 9 bases, with 11 bases lying between them. The V gene's germline CDR1 is SEHNR and CDR2 FQNEAQ (reference sequence).

The sample consisted of sorted CD4+, CD8+, or CD8+CD57+ T cells (not recorded which) from PBMCs. The receptor was derived from a human donor with aplastic anemia. The chain combines TRBV7-9 with TRBJ2-1, with D tentatively TRBD1 or TRBD2 (5 bases each). As DNA, the CDR3 is TGTGCCAGCAGCCGAGGGACCAGTGAGCAGTTCTTC. Translation: CASSRGTSEQFF.